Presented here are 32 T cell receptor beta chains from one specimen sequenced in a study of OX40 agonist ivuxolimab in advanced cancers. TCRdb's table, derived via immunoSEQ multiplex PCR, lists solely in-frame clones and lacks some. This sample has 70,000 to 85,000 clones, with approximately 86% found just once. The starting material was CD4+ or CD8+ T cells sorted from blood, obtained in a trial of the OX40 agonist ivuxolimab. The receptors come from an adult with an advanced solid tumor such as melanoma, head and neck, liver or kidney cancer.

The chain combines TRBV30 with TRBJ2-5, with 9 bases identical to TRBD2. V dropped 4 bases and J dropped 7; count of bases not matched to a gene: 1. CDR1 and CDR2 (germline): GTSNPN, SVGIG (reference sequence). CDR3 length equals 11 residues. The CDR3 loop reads CAWKLAGTQYF. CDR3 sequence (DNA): TGTGCCTGGAAACTAGCGGGGACCCAGTACTTC. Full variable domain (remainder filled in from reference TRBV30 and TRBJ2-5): SQTIHQWPATLVQPVGSPLSLECTVEGTSNPNLYWYRQAAGRGLQLLFYSVGIGQISSEVPQNLSASRPQDRQFILSSKKLLLSDSGFYLCAWKLAGTQYFGPGTRLLVL.

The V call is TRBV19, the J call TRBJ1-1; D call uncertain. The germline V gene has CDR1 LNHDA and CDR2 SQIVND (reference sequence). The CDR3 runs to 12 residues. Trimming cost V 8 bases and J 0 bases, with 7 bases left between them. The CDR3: CASGPLNTEAFF. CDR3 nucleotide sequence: TGTGCCAGTGGACCGCTGAACACTGAAGCTTTCTTT.

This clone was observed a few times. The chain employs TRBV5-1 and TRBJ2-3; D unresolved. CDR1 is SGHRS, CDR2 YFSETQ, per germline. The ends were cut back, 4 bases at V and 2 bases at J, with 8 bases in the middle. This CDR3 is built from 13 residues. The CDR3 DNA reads TGCGCCAGCAGCCCCGTTACCACAGATACGCAGTATTTT. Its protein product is CASSPVTTDTQYF.

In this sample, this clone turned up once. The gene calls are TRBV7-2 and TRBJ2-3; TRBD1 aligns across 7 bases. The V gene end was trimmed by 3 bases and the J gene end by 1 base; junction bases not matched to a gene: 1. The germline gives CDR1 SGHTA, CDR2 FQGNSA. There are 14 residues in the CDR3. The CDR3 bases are TGTGCCAGCAGCTTTGACAGGGGCACAGATACGCAGTATTTT. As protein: CASSFDRGTDTQYF.

The CDR3 nucleotides are TGTGCCAGTAGTAGGGACGGAGATACGCAGTATTTT. Its translation is CASSRDGDTQYF. The genes are TRBV19 and TRBJ2-3; D could derive from TRBD1 or TRBD2 (5 bases each). Germline V gene lookup returns CDR1 LNHDA and CDR2 SQIVND (reference sequence). Trimming stripped 4 bases from V and 5 bases from J, with 7 bases between. This CDR3 contains 12 residues.

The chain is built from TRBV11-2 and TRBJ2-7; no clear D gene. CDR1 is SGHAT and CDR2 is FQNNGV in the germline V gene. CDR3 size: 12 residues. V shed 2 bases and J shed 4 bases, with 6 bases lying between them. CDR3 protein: CASSLQEYEQYF. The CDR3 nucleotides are TGTGCCAGCAGCTTACAGGAGTACGAGCAGTACTTC.

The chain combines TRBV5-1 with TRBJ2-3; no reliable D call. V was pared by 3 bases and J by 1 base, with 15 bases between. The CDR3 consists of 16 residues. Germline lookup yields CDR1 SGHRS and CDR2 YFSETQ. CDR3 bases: TGCGCCAGCAGCTCAAGAGGTTCTGCGGGCACAGATACGCAGTATTTT. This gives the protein CASSSRGSAGTDTQYF.

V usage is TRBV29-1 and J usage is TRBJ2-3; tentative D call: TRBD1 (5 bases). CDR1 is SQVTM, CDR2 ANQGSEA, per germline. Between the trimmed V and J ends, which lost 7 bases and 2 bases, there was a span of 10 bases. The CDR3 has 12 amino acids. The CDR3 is CSATGNTDTQYF. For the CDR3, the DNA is TGCAGCGCCACAGGTAACACAGATACGCAGTATTTT.

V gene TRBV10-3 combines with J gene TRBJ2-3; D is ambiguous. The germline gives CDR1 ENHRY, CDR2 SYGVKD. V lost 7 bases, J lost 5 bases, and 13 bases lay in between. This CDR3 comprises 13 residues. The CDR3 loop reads CAIKDAGGDTQYF. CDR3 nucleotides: TGTGCCATCAAGGATGCCGGTGGAGATACGCAGTATTTT.

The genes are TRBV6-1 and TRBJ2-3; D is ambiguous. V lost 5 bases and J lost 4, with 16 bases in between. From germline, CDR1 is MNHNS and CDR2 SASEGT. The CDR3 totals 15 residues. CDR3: CASSLNLVGADTQYF. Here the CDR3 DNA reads TGTGCCAGCAGTCTTAACTTAGTAGGTGCAGATACGCAGTATTTT.

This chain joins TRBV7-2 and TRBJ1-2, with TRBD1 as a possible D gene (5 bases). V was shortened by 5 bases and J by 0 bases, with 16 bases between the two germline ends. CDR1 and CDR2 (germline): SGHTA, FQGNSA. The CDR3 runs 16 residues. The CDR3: CASSLGGSIANYGYTF. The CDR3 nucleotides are TGTGCCAGCAGCCTCGGGGGGTCGATAGCTAACTATGGCTACACCTTC.

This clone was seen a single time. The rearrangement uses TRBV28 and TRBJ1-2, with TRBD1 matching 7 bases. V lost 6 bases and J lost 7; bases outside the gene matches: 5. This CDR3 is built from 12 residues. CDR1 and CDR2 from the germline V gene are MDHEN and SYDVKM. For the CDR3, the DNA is TGTGCCAGCAGCCGCAACAGGGGTGGCTACACCTTC. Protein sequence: CASSRNRGGYTF.

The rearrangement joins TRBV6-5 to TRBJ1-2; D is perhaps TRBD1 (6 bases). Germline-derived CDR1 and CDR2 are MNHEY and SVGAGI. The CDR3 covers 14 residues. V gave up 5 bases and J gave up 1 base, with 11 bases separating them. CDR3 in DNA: TGTGCCAGCAGTACCAGGACAGATAACTATGGCTACACCTTC. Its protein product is CASSTRTDNYGYTF.

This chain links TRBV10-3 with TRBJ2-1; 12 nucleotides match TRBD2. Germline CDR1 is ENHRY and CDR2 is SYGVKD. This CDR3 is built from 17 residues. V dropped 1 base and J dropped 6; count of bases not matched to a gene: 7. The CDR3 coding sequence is TGTGCCATCAGTGAGTTACAGACTAGCGGGAGTCGCAATGAGCAGTTCTTC. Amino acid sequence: CAISELQTSGSRNEQFF.

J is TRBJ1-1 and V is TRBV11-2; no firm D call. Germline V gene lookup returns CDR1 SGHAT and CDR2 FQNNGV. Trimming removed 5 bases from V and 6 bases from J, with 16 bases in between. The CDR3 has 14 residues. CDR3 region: CASSPISTVAEAFF. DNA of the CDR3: TGTGCCAGCAGCCCAATCTCGACGGTGGCTGAAGCTTTCTTT.

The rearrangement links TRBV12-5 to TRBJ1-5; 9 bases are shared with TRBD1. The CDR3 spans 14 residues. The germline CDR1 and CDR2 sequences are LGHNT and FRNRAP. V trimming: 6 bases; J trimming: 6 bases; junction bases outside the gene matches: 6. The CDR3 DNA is TGTGCTAGTGGCCCAGGACAGGGGAGTCAGCCCCAGCATTTT. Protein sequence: CASGPGQGSQPQHF.

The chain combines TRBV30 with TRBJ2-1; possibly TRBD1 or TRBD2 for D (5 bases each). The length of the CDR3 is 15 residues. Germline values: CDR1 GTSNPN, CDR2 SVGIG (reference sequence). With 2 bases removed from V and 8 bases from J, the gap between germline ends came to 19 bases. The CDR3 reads CAWSLDFRRDDEQFF. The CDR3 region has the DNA TGTGCCTGGAGTTTGGACTTTAGAAGGGACGATGAGCAGTTCTTC. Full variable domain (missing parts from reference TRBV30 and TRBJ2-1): SQTIHQWPATLVQPVGSPLSLECTVEGTSNPNLYWYRQAAGRGLQLLFYSVGIGQISSEVPQNLSASRPQDRQFILSSKKLLLSDSGFYLCAWSLDFRRDDEQFFGPGTRLTVL.

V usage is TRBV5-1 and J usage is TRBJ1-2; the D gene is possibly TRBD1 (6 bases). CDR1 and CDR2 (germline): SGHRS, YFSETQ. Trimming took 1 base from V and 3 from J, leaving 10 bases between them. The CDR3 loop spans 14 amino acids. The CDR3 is CASSLRGEDYGYTF. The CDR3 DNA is TGCGCCAGCAGCTTGAGGGGGGAAGACTATGGCTACACCTTC. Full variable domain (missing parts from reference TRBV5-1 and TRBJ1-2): KAGVTQTPRYLIKTRGQQVTLSCSPISGHRSVSWYQQTPGQGLQFLFEYFSETQRNKGNFPGRFSGRQFSNSRSEMNVSTLELGDSALYLCASSLRGEDYGYTFGSGTRLTVV.

This CDR3 is CASSDRVGNEQFF. The CDR3, as DNA: TGTGCCAGCAGTGACAGGGTGGGGAATGAGCAGTTCTTC. The J gene is TRBJ2-1, the V gene TRBV2; D may be TRBD1 (5 bases). The germline CDR1 and CDR2 sequences are SNHLY and FYNNEI. The CDR3 has 13 residues. V dropped 3 bases and J dropped 7 bases, with 10 bases sitting between them.

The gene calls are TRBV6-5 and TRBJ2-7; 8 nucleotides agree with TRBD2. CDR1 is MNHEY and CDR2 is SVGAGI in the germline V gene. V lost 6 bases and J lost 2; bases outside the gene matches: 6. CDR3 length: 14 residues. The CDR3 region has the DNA TGTGCCAGCAGCGATATAGCGGGGACCTACGAGCAGTACTTC. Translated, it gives CASSDIAGTYEQYF.

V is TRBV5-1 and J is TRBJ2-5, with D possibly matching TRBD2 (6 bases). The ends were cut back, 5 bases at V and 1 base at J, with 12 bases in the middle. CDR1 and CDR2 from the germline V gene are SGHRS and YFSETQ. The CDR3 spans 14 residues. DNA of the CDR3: TGCGCCAGCAGGCCAGCGGGCACCCAAGAGACCCAGTACTTC. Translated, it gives CASRPAGTQETQYF.

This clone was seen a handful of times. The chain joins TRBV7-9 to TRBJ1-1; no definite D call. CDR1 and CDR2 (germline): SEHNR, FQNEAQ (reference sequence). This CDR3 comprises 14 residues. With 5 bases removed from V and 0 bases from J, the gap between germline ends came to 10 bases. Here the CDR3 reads CASSLSRLNTEAFF. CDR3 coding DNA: TGTGCCAGCAGCCTCAGCCGTTTGAACACTGAAGCTTTCTTT. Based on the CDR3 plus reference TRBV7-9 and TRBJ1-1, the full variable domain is DTGVSQNPRHKITKRGQNVTFRCDPISEHNRLYWYRQTLGQGPEFLTYFQNEAQLEKSRLLSDRFSAERPKGSFSTLEIQRTEQGDSAMYLCASSLSRLNTEAFFGQGTRLTVV.

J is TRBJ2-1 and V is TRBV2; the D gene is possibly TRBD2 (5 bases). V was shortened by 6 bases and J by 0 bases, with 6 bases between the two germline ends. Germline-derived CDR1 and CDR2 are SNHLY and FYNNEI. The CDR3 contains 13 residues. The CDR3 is CASRGSSYNEQFF. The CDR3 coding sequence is TGTGCCAGCAGGGGGAGCTCCTACAATGAGCAGTTCTTC.

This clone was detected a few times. CDR3 sequence: CASSPQGTMGQDQSSYNSPLHF. The CDR3 coding sequence is TGTGCCAGCAGCCCCCAAGGAACAATGGGGCAGGATCAGAGCTCCTATAATTCACCCCTCCACTTT. This chain links TRBV4-2 with TRBJ1-6, with D possibly being TRBD1 (5 bases). The CDR3 is 22 residues long. The ends were cut back, 4 bases at V and 0 bases at J, with 28 bases in the middle. Germline values: CDR1 LGHNA, CDR2 YNFKEQ.

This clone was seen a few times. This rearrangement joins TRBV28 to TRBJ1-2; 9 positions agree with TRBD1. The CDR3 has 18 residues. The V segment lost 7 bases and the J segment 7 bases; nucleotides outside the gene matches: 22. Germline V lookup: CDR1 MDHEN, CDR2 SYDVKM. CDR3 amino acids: CASNPDPPGQGMGFGYTF. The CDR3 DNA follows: TGTGCCAGCAACCCTGACCCGCCGGGACAGGGAATGGGATTTGGCTACACCTTC.

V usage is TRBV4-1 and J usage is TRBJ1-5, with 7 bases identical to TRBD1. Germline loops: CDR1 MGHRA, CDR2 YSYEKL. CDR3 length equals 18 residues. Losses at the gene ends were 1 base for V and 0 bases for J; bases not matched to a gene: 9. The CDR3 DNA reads TGCGCCAGCAGCCAAGGTCCCGGGACAGCGAATAGCAATCAGCCCCAGCATTTT. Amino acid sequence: CASSQGPGTANSNQPQHF.

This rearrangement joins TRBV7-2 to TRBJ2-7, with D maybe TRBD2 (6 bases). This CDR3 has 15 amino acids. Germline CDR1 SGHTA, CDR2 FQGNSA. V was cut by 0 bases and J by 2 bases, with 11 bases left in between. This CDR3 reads CASSLAAGSAYEQYF. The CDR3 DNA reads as TGTGCCAGCAGCTTAGCGGCCGGGAGCGCCTACGAGCAGTACTTC. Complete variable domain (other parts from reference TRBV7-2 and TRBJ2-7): GAGVSQSPSNKVTEKGKDVELRCDPISGHTALYWYRQSLGQGLEFLIYFQGNSAPDKSGLPSDRFSAERTGGSVSTLTIQRTQQEDSAVYLCASSLAAGSAYEQYFGPGTRLTVT.

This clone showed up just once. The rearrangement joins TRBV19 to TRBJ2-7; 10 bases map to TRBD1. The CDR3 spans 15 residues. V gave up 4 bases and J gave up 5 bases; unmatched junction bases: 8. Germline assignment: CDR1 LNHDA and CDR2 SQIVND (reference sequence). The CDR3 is CASSTIGTGDDEQYF. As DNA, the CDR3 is TGTGCCAGTAGTACGATTGGGACAGGGGATGACGAGCAGTACTTC.

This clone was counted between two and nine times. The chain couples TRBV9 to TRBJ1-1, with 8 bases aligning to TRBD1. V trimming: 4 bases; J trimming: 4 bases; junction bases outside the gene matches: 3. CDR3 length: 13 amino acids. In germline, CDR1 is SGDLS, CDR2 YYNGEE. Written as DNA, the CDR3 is TGTGCCAGCAGCCGGACAGGGAGCACTGAAGCTTTCTTT. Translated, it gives CASSRTGSTEAFF.

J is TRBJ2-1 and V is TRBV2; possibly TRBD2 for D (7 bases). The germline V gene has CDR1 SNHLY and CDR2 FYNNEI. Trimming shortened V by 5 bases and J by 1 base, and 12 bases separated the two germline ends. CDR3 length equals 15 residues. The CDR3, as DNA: TGTGCCAGCAGTAGAGGGAGGGGGTCCTACAATGAGCAGTTCTTC. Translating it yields CASSRGRGSYNEQFF.

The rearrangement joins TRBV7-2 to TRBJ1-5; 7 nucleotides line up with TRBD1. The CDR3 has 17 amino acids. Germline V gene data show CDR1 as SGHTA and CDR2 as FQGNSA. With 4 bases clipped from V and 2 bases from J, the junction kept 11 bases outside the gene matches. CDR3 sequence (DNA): TGTGCCAGCAGCTGGGTATCATCTACAGGGGGCAATCAGCCCCAGCATTTT. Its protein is CASSWVSSTGGNQPQHF.

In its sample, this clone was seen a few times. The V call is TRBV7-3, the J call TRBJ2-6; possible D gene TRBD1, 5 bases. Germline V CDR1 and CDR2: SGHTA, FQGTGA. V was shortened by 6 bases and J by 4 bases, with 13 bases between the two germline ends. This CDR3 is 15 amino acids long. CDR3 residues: CASRSRDAGANVLTF. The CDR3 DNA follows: TGTGCCAGCAGATCCAGGGATGCCGGGGCCAACGTCCTGACTTTC.